These T cell receptor beta chains were read from a single sample in a study of cytomegalovirus exposure and HLA in healthy donors. Assay: immunoSEQ multiplex PCR; the TCRdb copy retains only in-frame clones and omits some. The sample contains roughly 130,000 clones, 88% of which appear only once. Source material: PBMCs. These receptors were collected from a man aged 25 to 40 in good health and CMV-seronegative. Both conserved end residues are part of each CDR3.

V	J	CDR3
TRBV12-5	TRBJ2-5	CASGLDLAAETQYF
TRBV4-1	TRBJ2-5	CASSQRDSLETQYF
TRBV10-3	TRBJ2-3	CAISRTSGGGTSTDTQYF
TRBV2	TRBJ2-1	CASMVQLSYNEQFF
TRBV2	TRBJ2-7	CASSGGIAAGYEQYF
TRBV29-1	TRBJ1-2	CSVGALSGYTF
TRBV9	TRBJ1-3	CASSVDGVVEGNTIYF
TRBV19	TRBJ2-1	CASSRTSGYYNEQFF
TRBV6-6	TRBJ1-1	CASSVFYRERNTEAFF
TRBV7-2	TRBJ2-1	CASSQRGSYNEQFF
TRBV2	TRBJ2-3	CASSELGVANQDTQYF
TRBV27	TRBJ1-2	CASSLKGIDGYTF
TRBV18	TRBJ2-2	CASSPPAGVNTGELFF
TRBV6-1	TRBJ2-7	CASTRVAGDSYEQYF
TRBV7-3	TRBJ2-6	CASSASLASGANVLTF
TRBV30	TRBJ2-2	CAWSGVAGFNTGELFF
TRBV19	TRBJ2-5	CASSVRQGVGQETQYF
TRBV7-2	TRBJ2-3	CASSLGLPDTQYF
TRBV10-3	TRBJ1-3	CATNLGQGSGNTIYF
TRBV5-1	TRBJ2-5	CASKEVTSGQETQYF
TRBV25-1	TRBJ1-2	CASSGNRGTIYGYTF
TRBV19	TRBJ2-1	CASHSGRAFNEQFF
TRBV5-1	TRBJ2-1	CASSVPWEGEEQFF
TRBV2	TRBJ1-2	CASPSGQYGYTF
TRBV7-3	TRBJ2-7	CASSLSGTGPYEQYF
TRBV25-1	TRBJ2-7	CASRLPGTYEQYF
TRBV27	TRBJ1-3	CASSRRGYGNTIYF
TRBV6-6	TRBJ2-2	CASTQAGGPGTGELFF
TRBV9	TRBJ2-1	CASSDNRRERFF
TRBV5-6	TRBJ1-2	CASSSWGPLSGYTF
TRBV19	TRBJ1-1	CASSIDPGTTLMAFF
TRBV2	TRBJ2-2	CASSVTGELFF
TRBV6-1	TRBJ2-7	CASSGASGLNYEQYF
TRBV7-2	TRBJ2-3	CASTLETGGTQYF
TRBV10-3	TRBJ2-2	CAIRGTSDTGELFF
TRBV7-3	TRBJ2-2	CATSNPGISTGELFF
TRBV7-9	TRBJ2-1	CASSFRPKHADNEQFF
TRBV5-1	TRBJ1-1	CASSRGTGTEAFF
TRBV9	TRBJ2-3	CASSVAGTSRTDTQYF
TRBV7-3	TRBJ2-1	CASSSDRPYNEQFF
TRBV28	TRBJ2-7	CASSSTAYEQYF
TRBV9	TRBJ1-4	CASSVVPLGGNEKLFF
TRBV4-1	TRBJ2-5	CASSQDRTGPETQYF
TRBV19	TRBJ2-7	CASSMVTESYEQYF
TRBV23-1	TRBJ2-7	CASSHLGTDYEQYF
TRBV20-1	TRBJ2-1	CSAPSYNEQFF
TRBV4-1	TRBJ2-1	CASSQGSGIWNEQFF
TRBV7-9	TRBJ1-4	CASSFVDRGNEKLFF
TRBV27	TRBJ2-7	CASSTRDRGDEQYF
TRBV5-1	TRBJ1-4	CASSDTGDSTNEKLFF
TRBV5-1	TRBJ2-5	CASSLGGGREETQYF
TRBV21-1	TRBJ1-2	CASSLGQGHYGYTF
TRBV11-2	TRBJ2-5	CASSLGASGAGETQYF
TRBV5-1	TRBJ2-2	CATSGGVVGTGELFF
TRBV5-1	TRBJ1-2	CASSATAGVNYGYTF